Listed here are 11 T cell receptor beta chains from one sample, sequenced in a study of T cells in Graves' hyperthyroidism and ophthalmopathy. RNA transcripts yielded amplified TCR beta CDR3 regions. Initially, a first-round RT-PCR of the TCR CDR3 employed the HTBI primer set. MiXCR, applied by TCRdb to the multiplex PCR reads, yields one record per CDR3 protein. Here the sample spans roughly 710,000 distinct CDR3 sequences, under 45% being singletons. Sequenced input: blood. The receptors here all came from a woman in her thirties or forties with Graves' hyperthyroidism.

There are a few counts of this clonotype. The genes are TRBV7-2 and TRBJ1-2; D is uncertain. This CDR3 spans 15 amino acids. The germline V gene encodes CDR1 SGHTA and CDR2 FQGNSA. Trimming removed 2 bases from V and 4 bases from J, with 14 bases in between. CDR3 region: CASSLRHTRGYGYTF. CDR3 sequence (DNA): TGTGCCAGCAGCTTACGACACACAAGAGGCTATGGCTACACCTTC.

Concerning this clonotype: One end of the junction fails to match germline, which may point to a read error. The gene calls are TRBV5-1 and TRBJ2-5; TRBD1 matches 8 bases. CDR1 SGHRS and CDR2 YFSETQ come from the germline V gene. The CDR3 runs 16 residues. The CDR3 DNA follows: TGCGCCAGCAGCTTGGATGGACAGGGCTGGCAAGAGGCCCAGTACTTC. Residues: CASSLDGQGWQEAQYF.

On this clonotype: This may stem from a read error, because a much larger clone lies one nucleotide away. The chain employs TRBV19 and TRBJ1-5; D is uncertain. There are 14 residues in the CDR3. Germline V CDR1 and CDR2: LNHDA, SQIVND (reference sequence). CDR3: CAGSIPRSNQPQHF. The CDR3 region has the DNA TGTGCCGGTAGTATTCCACGGAGCAATCAGCCCCAGCATTTT.

With respect to this clonotype: A much larger clonotype is one base distant, so this may be a read error. V and J are TRBV19 and TRBJ1-2, with D possibly matching TRBD1 (6 bases). This CDR3 contains 12 residues. The V gene's germline CDR1 is LNHDA and CDR2 SQIVND (reference sequence). Trimming stripped 8 bases from V and 8 bases from J, with 15 bases between. CDR3 amino acids: CASALGQGGYTF. CDR3 nucleotides: TGTGCCAGTGCCCTGGGCCAGGGGGGCTACACCTTC. Full variable domain (missing parts from reference TRBV19 and TRBJ1-2): DGGITQSPKYLFRKEGQNVTLSCEQNLNHDAMYWYRQDPGQGLRLIYYSQIVNDFQKGDIAEGYSVSREKKESFPLTVTSAQKNPTAFYLCASALGQGGYTFGSGTRLTVV.

Ten or more counts support this clonotype. CDR3 DNA: TGTGCCAGCAGAGAGGACACTGAAGCTTTCTTT. Amino acids: CASREDTEAFF. J is TRBJ1-1 and V is TRBV2; no clear D gene. Per germline, CDR1 SNHLY and CDR2 FYNNEI. Trimming stripped 6 bases from V and 3 bases from J, with 5 bases between. The length of the CDR3 is 11 residues.

The V call is TRBV7-2, the J call TRBJ2-5; D assignment may be TRBD1 or TRBD2 (6 bases each). The germline V and J ends were trimmed by 5 bases and 4 bases, with 26 bases remaining between them. The CDR3 loop spans 18 amino acids. Germline V gene data show CDR1 as SGHTA and CDR2 as FQGNSA. As DNA, the CDR3 is TGTGCCAGCAGCCACAAGGGGAGGTCTGAGACAGGAGGAGAGACCCAGTACTTC. Translated: CASSHKGRSETGGETQYF.

This clonotype was counted ten times or more. V gene TRBV20-1 combines with J gene TRBJ2-7; 7 bases align to TRBD1. Per germline, CDR1 DFQATT and CDR2 SNEGSKA (reference sequence). The CDR3 covers 13 residues. V dropped 1 base and J dropped 4; count of bases not matched to a gene: 4. The CDR3 DNA reads as TGCAGTGCTAGAGTAACGGGACAGTACGAGCAGTACTTC. Encoded protein: CSARVTGQYEQYF.

Notes on this clonotype: A much larger clone is a single base away; this may be a read error. The chain links TRBV7-3 to TRBJ2-2, with a tentative D call TRBD2 (5 bases). This CDR3 comprises 12 residues. Germline V gene lookup returns CDR1 SGHTA and CDR2 FQGTGA. CDR3 sequence reads: CATLLSPGEPFF. Written as DNA, the CDR3 is TGTGCCACCCTGTTGTCCCCTGGGGAGCCGTTTTTT.

The V gene is TRBV20-1, the J gene TRBJ2-7; 12 bases fit TRBD2. The CDR3 is made up of 14 amino acids. Unmatched junction bases numbered 6, after V lost 7 bases and J lost 2 bases. In germline, CDR1 is DFQATT, CDR2 SNEGSKA (reference sequence). The CDR3 sequence: CSGLAGAVAYEQYF. CDR3 DNA: TGCAGTGGACTAGCGGGAGCAGTTGCCTACGAGCAGTACTTC.

Regarding this clonotype: A much larger clone differs by one base, so this may be a read error. The V and J genes are TRBV7-2 and TRBJ1-5; D call uncertain. CDR3 size: 14 residues. The germline V gene encodes CDR1 SGHTA and CDR2 FQGNSA. The CDR3 sequence: CAGSLLWSNQPQHF. DNA of the CDR3: TGTGCCGGCAGCTTACTTTGGAGCAATCAGCCCCAGCATTTT.

This clonotype showed up just a few times. The V call is TRBV19, the J call TRBJ1-1, with 9 positions matching TRBD1. Germline V gene lookup returns CDR1 LNHDA and CDR2 SQIVND (reference sequence). V lost 7 bases and J lost 5; bases outside the gene matches: 17. The CDR3 runs to 17 residues. CDR3 coding DNA: TGTGCCAGTACCGCCCTATTACAGGGGGCGGTGGGGACTGAAGCTTTCTTT. Its translation is CASTALLQGAVGTEAFF.